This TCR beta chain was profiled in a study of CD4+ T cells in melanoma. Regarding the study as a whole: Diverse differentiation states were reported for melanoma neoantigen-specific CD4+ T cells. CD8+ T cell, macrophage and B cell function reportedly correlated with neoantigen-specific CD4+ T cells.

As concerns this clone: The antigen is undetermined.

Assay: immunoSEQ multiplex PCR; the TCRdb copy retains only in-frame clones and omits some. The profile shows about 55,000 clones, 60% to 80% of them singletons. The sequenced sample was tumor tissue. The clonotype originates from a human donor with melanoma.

This CDR3 is CASSQVGVYNEQFF. CDR3 in DNA: TGCGCCAGCAGCCAAGTAGGGGTTTACAATGAGCAGTTCTTC. The V call is TRBV4-1, the J call TRBJ2-1; the D gene is possibly TRBD1 (5 bases). Germline V gene lookup returns CDR1 MGHRA and CDR2 YSYEKL. The CDR3 has 14 amino acids. Trimming removed 1 base from V and 4 bases from J, with 8 bases in between.